Below are 10 T cell receptor beta chains sequenced from a single sample in a study of beta chain features in type 1 diabetes. Expressed TCRB transcripts got sequenced, as all isolated RNA was reverse transcribed. Some clones are missing from TCRdb's copy, which holds only in-frame ones; the method was immunoSEQ multiplex PCR. This sample carries approximately 23,000 clones, about 72% of them seen once, and the ten largest clones take approximately 2%. The sequencing input was Tregs from blood. The receptor source for this set is a woman aged 40 to 55 in good health.

A single count supports this clone. V is TRBV11-3 and J is TRBJ2-2; D gene uncertain. Deletions cut 5 bases from V and 5 bases from J, with 9 bases between. The V gene's germline CDR1 is SGHNT and CDR2 YENEEA. The CDR3 extends over 13 amino acids. The CDR3 bases are TGTGCCAGCAGCCCGTTAGAGACCGGGGAGCTGTTTTTT. Its protein is CASSPLETGELFF.

This clone was counted once. The CDR3 region is CASSTTGDTEAFF. Here the CDR3 DNA reads TGTGCCAGCTCAACAACAGGGGACACTGAAGCTTTCTTT. V usage is TRBV18 and J usage is TRBJ1-1; TRBD1 aligns across 7 bases. With 5 bases clipped from V and 3 bases from J, the junction kept 3 bases outside the gene matches. Germline loops: CDR1 KGHSH, CDR2 LQKENI. The CDR3 totals 13 residues. The full variable domain, with the rest looked up from reference TRBV18 and TRBJ1-1, is NAGVMQNPRHLVRRRGQEARLRCSPMKGHSHVYWYRQLPEEGLKFMVYLQKENIIDESGMPKERFSAEFPKEGPSILRIQQVVRGDSAAYFCASSTTGDTEAFFGQGTRLTVV.

This clone has a single count. The chain recombines TRBV7-9 with TRBJ1-2; 8 bases align to TRBD1. J was trimmed by 8 bases and V by 6 bases; bases with no gene match: 11. The germline CDR1 and CDR2 sequences are SEHNR and FQNEAQ (reference sequence). The CDR3 consists of 14 residues. CDR3 in DNA: TGTGCCAGCAGGGCCGACAGGGGAAGGGGAGGCTACACCTTC. Translating gives CASRADRGRGGYTF.

This chain connects TRBV7-9 to TRBJ1-5; D is possibly TRBD1 (6 bases). CDR1 and CDR2 (germline): SEHNR, FQNEAQ (reference sequence). CDR3 length: 15 amino acids. V was trimmed by 4 bases and J by 3 bases, leaving 13 bases between them. The CDR3: CASSSTGGLNQPQHF. CDR3 DNA: TGTGCCAGCAGCTCCACGGGGGGCCTCAATCAGCCCCAGCATTTT.

Details on this clone: The DNA is left out, because the CDR3 cannot be placed on it with certainty; the CDR3 is given as TCRdb lists it. J is TRBJ2-5 and V is TRBV7-2; the table's D gene call, TRBD2, was not cross checked with the DNA. Termini included, the CDR3 measures 19 amino acids. The germline gives CDR1 SGHTA, CDR2 FQGNSA. This CDR3 is CASSFGPGLAGRDQETQYF.

This rearrangement joins TRBV19 to TRBJ2-7; D unclear. Trimming took off 5 bases at V and 4 bases at J, with 12 bases between the two ends. CDR3 length: 13 amino acids. Germline CDR1 reads LNHDA; CDR2 reads SQIVND (reference sequence). The CDR3 loop reads CASSPQYGYEQYF. CDR3 sequence (DNA): TGTGCCAGTAGTCCTCAATACGGTTACGAGCAGTACTTC. Together with reference TRBV19 and TRBJ2-7, the CDR3 gives the full variable domain: DGGITQSPKYLFRKEGQNVTLSCEQNLNHDAMYWYRQDPGQGLRLIYYSQIVNDFQKGDIAEGYSVSREKKESFPLTVTSAQKNPTAFYLCASSPQYGYEQYFGPGTRLTVT.

The chain carries TRBV27 and TRBJ2-7; a weak D match, TRBD1 (6 bases). The CDR3 totals 12 residues. V dropped 6 bases and J dropped 6 bases, with 12 bases sitting between them. CDR1 and CDR2 from the germline V gene are MNHEY and SMNVEV (reference sequence). CDR3 nucleotides: TGTGCCAGCAGACTACAGGGTGGCGAGCAGTACTTC. Amino acids: CASRLQGGEQYF.

The chain carries TRBV5-1 and TRBJ2-7; maybe TRBD1 (5 bases). V lost 0 bases and J lost 6, with 13 bases in between. CDR3 length: 14 amino acids. Germline CDR1 reads SGHRS; CDR2 reads YFSETQ. The CDR3 spells CASSLALGPGEQYF. CDR3 nucleotide sequence: TGCGCCAGCAGCTTGGCATTGGGGCCGGGCGAGCAGTACTTC.

This chain uses TRBV21-1 with TRBJ1-1; no DNA check was done on the table's D call, TRBD1. TRBV21-1 corresponds to a pseudogene. The CDR3 length is 13 residues. The DNA of the CDR3 is TGTGCCAGCAGCAATCCAGAGAACACTGAAGCTTTCTTT. It codes for CASSNPENTEAFF.

The genes are TRBV23-1 and TRBJ2-2, with 8 bases fitting TRBD1. TRBV23-1 falls under the ORF class, with uncertain function. CDR3 length: 17 residues. Unmatched junction bases numbered 14, after V lost 4 bases and J lost 7 bases. Written as DNA, the CDR3 is TGCGCCAGCAGTCCTCCCCGGACAGGGAGGAGGGTCGGGGAGCTGTTTTTT. It specifies CASSPPRTGRRVGELFF.